These 26 T cell receptor beta chains were sequenced from one sample in a study of CD8+CD57+ T cells in acquired aplastic anemia. Genomic DNA was employed as the template in profiling TCR beta VDJ and CDR3. TCRdb itself ran the reads through MiXCR, one entry per CDR3 protein. The sample records more than 100,000 distinct CDR3 sequences, less than 45% being singletons. Sequenced sample: sorted CD4+, CD8+, or CD8+CD57+ T cells (not recorded which) from PBMCs. The receptors shown here come from a human donor in good health, serving as a control.

This chain links TRBV7-9 with TRBJ1-4; D uncertain. CDR1 and CDR2 (germline): SEHNR, FQNEAQ (reference sequence). V was cut by 0 bases and J by 8 bases, with 13 bases left in between. This CDR3 contains 15 residues. In nucleotides, the CDR3 is TGTGCCAGCAGCTTAGCGGCAGGTCCGGGGGAAAAACTGTTTTTT. Encoded protein: CASSLAAGPGEKLFF.

The chain links TRBV20-1 to TRBJ1-2; 10 bases agree with TRBD1. The CDR3 has 13 amino acids. Germline lookup yields CDR1 DFQATT and CDR2 SNEGSKA (reference sequence). Germline trimming cut 4 bases from V and 6 bases from J; bases unmatched to any gene: 5. The CDR3, as DNA: TGCAGTGCTATCGACAGGGGGCGCGATGGCTACACCTTC. This gives the protein CSAIDRGRDGYTF.

Ten or more counts support this clonotype. The chain has TRBV7-6 and TRBJ1-5; D is unresolved. The CDR3 extends over 14 amino acids. Trimming left V 1 base short and J 3 bases short, with 7 bases between. CDR1 and CDR2 (germline): SGHVS, FNYEAQ. CDR3 nucleotides: TGTGCCAGCAGCTTAGGGGGATACAATCAGCCCCAGCATTTT. Its translation: CASSLGGYNQPQHF.

This clonotype was observed at least ten times. This chain joins TRBV12-3 or TRBV12-4 and TRBJ2-7; D is possibly TRBD2 (5 bases). V dropped 4 bases and J dropped 2 bases, with 15 bases sitting between them. The CDR3 length is 15 residues. This CDR3 reads CASSWSRGGAYEQYF. The DNA of the CDR3 is TGTGCCAGCAGTTGGTCTCGTGGAGGTGCCTACGAGCAGTACTTC.

A word on this clonotype: An end of the junction differs from the germline gene, which may be a read error. The CDR3 protein is CASSPNQGLGTDAQCF. The CDR3 nucleotides read TGTGCCAGCAGCCCAAATCAGGGACTCGGCACAGATGCGCAGTGTTTT. This rearrangement joins TRBV11-2 to TRBJ2-3, with D tentatively TRBD2 (6 bases). The V gene's germline CDR1 is SGHAT and CDR2 FQNNGV. This CDR3 has 16 residues.

This clonotype has a count of ten or more. V is TRBV10-3 and J is TRBJ2-3; D tentatively fits TRBD1 or TRBD2 (5 bases each). V was trimmed by 4 bases and J by 0 bases, leaving 11 bases between them. The V gene's germline CDR1 is ENHRY and CDR2 SYGVKD. The CDR3 loop spans 15 amino acids. CDR3 region: CAISVGTVSTDTQYF. The CDR3 nucleotides read TGTGCCATCAGTGTGGGGACCGTCAGCACAGATACGCAGTATTTT.

The J gene is TRBJ1-6, the V gene TRBV12-3 or TRBV12-4; D not resolved. The CDR3 is 16 residues long. The V gene lost 6 bases and the J gene lost 1 base, with 13 bases spanning the gap. In DNA form, the CDR3 reads TGTGCCAGCAGCCCCTTGGGCAGGTCCTATAATTCACCCCTCCACTTT. Residues: CASSPLGRSYNSPLHF.

This clonotype was observed many times. The rearrangement uses TRBV29-1 and TRBJ2-1; D not certain. CDR3 length: 12 residues. Germline V gene data show CDR1 as SQVTM and CDR2 as ANQGSEA. Trimming took off 2 bases at V and 3 bases at J, with 5 bases between the two ends. Written as DNA, the CDR3 is TGCAGCGTTGAAATGGGCTACAATGAGCAGTTCTTC. Translation gives CSVEMGYNEQFF.

This chain uses TRBV19 with TRBJ1-1; tentative D call: TRBD1 (6 bases). V lost 6 bases and J 8 bases, leaving 10 bases between the germline ends. Germline V gives CDR1 LNHDA, CDR2 SQIVND (reference sequence). CDR3 length: 11 amino acids. As DNA, the CDR3 is TGTGCCAGTAGCACCGGGACAGAAGCTTTCTTT. Translated, it gives CASSTGTEAFF.

Notes on this clonotype: The junction departs from germline at one end; a sequencing error may be responsible. The chain joins TRBV7-9 to TRBJ2-3; no definite D call. The germline CDR1 and CDR2 sequences are SEHNR and FQNEAQ (reference sequence). CDR3 length: 13 amino acids. The CDR3 DNA reads TGTGCCAGCAGCTTAGAACCCACAGATACGCAGTATTTC. It codes for CASSLEPTDTQYF.

This clonotype appeared a few times. V gene TRBV15 combines with J gene TRBJ1-6, with D hard to call. The CDR3 sequence is 15 residues long. Germline CDR1 LNHNV, CDR2 YYDKDF (reference sequence). Trimming stripped 4 bases from V and 6 bases from J, with 13 bases between. The chain's CDR3 is CATSKGIRTNSPLHF. In DNA, the CDR3 is TGTGCCACCAGCAAAGGTATAAGAACTAATTCACCCCTCCACTTT.

There are many counts of this clonotype. The CDR3 is CAISDSLPAYEQYF. The CDR3 region has the DNA TGTGCCATCAGTGACAGCCTGCCAGCCTACGAGCAGTACTTC. The chain links TRBV10-3 to TRBJ2-7; D ambiguous. V was clipped by 3 bases and J by 2 bases, with 11 bases between them. Germline loops: CDR1 ENHRY, CDR2 SYGVKD. This CDR3 has 14 residues.

In regard to this clonotype: This CDR3 fails to terminate in the conserved phenylalanine or tryptophan, so it likely reflects a read error. DNA of the CDR3: TGCAGTGCTAGAGTATACCAGGACAGGGGGTACGAGCAGTACATC. This encodes CSARVYQDRGYEQYI. V and J are TRBV20-1 and TRBJ2-7, with TRBD1 identical over 10 bases. Germline values: CDR1 DFQATT, CDR2 SNEGSKA (reference sequence). V lost 1 base, J lost 4 bases, and 7 bases stayed unmatched. The length of the CDR3 is 15 residues.

The sample holds many counts of this clonotype. The rearrangement links TRBV20-1 to TRBJ2-2; D possibly corresponds to TRBD1 (5 bases). V lost 6 bases to trimming and J lost 4 bases, with 15 bases between them. CDR1 and CDR2 (germline): DFQATT, SNEGSKA (reference sequence). The CDR3 runs to 14 residues. This CDR3 reads CSAADTLGTGELFF. The CDR3, as DNA: TGCAGTGCCGCGGACACTCTTGGCACCGGGGAGCTGTTTTTT.

Many counts were recorded for this clonotype. This chain joins TRBV11-2 and TRBJ2-6; no clear D gene. Germline V CDR1 and CDR2: SGHAT, FQNNGV. The CDR3 has 16 residues. Trimming stripped 5 bases from V and 4 bases from J, with 15 bases between. This CDR3 reads CASSPRLVMGANVLTF. In DNA, the CDR3 is TGTGCCAGCAGCCCTCGACTCGTAATGGGGGCCAACGTCCTGACTTTC.

This clonotype was detected a few times. The chain carries TRBV20-1 and TRBJ2-4, with 8 bases that match TRBD1. The germline gives CDR1 DFQATT, CDR2 SNEGSKA (reference sequence). The V and J ends lost 2 bases and 8 bases, in that order; junction bases with no gene match: 20. This CDR3 is 18 amino acids long. CDR3 amino acids: CSARQGAWDKPGSDIQYF. Here the CDR3 DNA reads TGCAGTGCTAGACAGGGGGCTTGGGATAAGCCGGGGTCGGACATTCAGTACTTC.

This sequence joins TRBV15 and TRBJ2-1, with 8 bases identical to TRBD2. The CDR3 runs to 15 residues. Per the germline V gene, CDR1 is LNHNV and CDR2 is YYDKDF (reference sequence). V lost 4 bases to trimming and J lost 12 bases; unmatched junction nucleotides: 14. In DNA, the CDR3 is TGTGCCACCAGCACGGGGGGGTGGGGGGCGGGGGGGCAGTTCTTC. Its protein is CATSTGGWGAGGQFF.

The chain couples TRBV20-1 to TRBJ2-5; TRBD2 matches 9 bases. J lost 2 bases, V lost 4 bases, and 5 bases had no gene match. The length of the CDR3 is 14 residues. Per the germline V gene, CDR1 is DFQATT and CDR2 is SNEGSKA (reference sequence). The CDR3 coding sequence is TGCAGTGCTACCACTAGCGGGCCGCAAGAGACCCAGTACTTC. Protein product: CSATTSGPQETQYF.

The chain uses TRBV19 and TRBJ1-2, with 7 bases that match TRBD1. CDR3 length equals 13 residues. The V gene end was trimmed by 9 bases and the J gene end by 4 bases; junction bases not matched to a gene: 8. The germline V gene has CDR1 LNHDA and CDR2 SQIVND (reference sequence). In DNA form, the CDR3 reads TGTGCCAGCATAGGGCGACAGGGCTATGGCTACACCTTC. Protein: CASIGRQGYGYTF. Variable domain in full (rest from reference TRBV19 and TRBJ1-2): DGGITQSPKYLFRKEGQNVTLSCEQNLNHDAMYWYRQDPGQGLRLIYYSQIVNDFQKGDIAEGYSVSREKKESFPLTVTSAQKNPTAFYLCASIGRQGYGYTFGSGTRLTVV.

Ten or more counts support this clonotype. The chain links TRBV7-2 to TRBJ2-2, with TRBD2 matching 8 bases. J gave up 3 bases and V 1 base, and 4 bases lay outside the gene matches. CDR1 is SGHTA and CDR2 is FQGNSA in the germline V gene. CDR3 length equals 16 residues. DNA of the CDR3: TGTGCCAGCAGCTTAGAGCCTAGCGGGTACACCGGGGAGCTGTTTTTT. This gives the protein CASSLEPSGYTGELFF.

The CDR3 is CASTAGTGGSGEQYF. The CDR3 nucleotides are TGCGCCAGCACCGCTGGGACAGGGGGTTCCGGCGAGCAGTACTTC. This chain connects TRBV5-2 to TRBJ2-7; the listed D gene, TRBD1, was not tested against the DNA. TRBV5-2 is flagged as a pseudogene. CDR3 length: 15 residues.

This clonotype was recorded a few times. Since a much larger clone is just one base distant, this may be a read error. This chain joins TRBV7-9 and TRBJ2-5, with no clear D. This CDR3 is 13 amino acids long. V dropped 5 bases and J dropped 4 bases, with 11 bases sitting between them. Germline V gene lookup returns CDR1 SEHNR and CDR2 FQNEAQ (reference sequence). The CDR3 here is CASSRDRLETQYF. For the CDR3, the DNA is TGTGCCAGCAGCCGCGACCGGTTAGAGACCCAGTACTTC.

This clonotype was seen many times. V gene TRBV7-8 combines with J gene TRBJ1-6; D gene ambiguous. V gave up 0 bases and J gave up 6 bases, with 9 bases separating them. The CDR3 sequence is 15 residues long. Germline V gives CDR1 SGHVS, CDR2 FQNEAQ. CDR3 nucleotide sequence: TGTGCCAGCAGCTTAGCGGGGAATGGTAATTCACCCCTCCACTTT. Its translation is CASSLAGNGNSPLHF.

A remark on this clonotype: A much larger clone differs by one base, so this may be a read error. V usage is TRBV10-3 and J usage is TRBJ2-3, with unresolved D. V was cut by 10 bases and J by 8 bases, with 19 bases left in between. The CDR3 is 13 amino acids. Germline V gives CDR1 ENHRY, CDR2 SYGVKD. The CDR3 DNA is TGTGCCAGCAGCCACCCCAGGAAGGGTACGCAGTATTTT. Protein sequence: CASSHPRKGTQYF.

This clonotype was counted ten times or more. The chain uses TRBV27 and TRBJ1-2; weak D call: TRBD1 (5 bases). CDR1 is MNHEY and CDR2 is SMNVEV in the germline V gene (reference sequence). CDR3 length: 15 amino acids. V was cut by 0 bases and J by 1 base, with 9 bases left in between. In DNA form, the CDR3 reads TGTGCCAGCAGTTTATCGGGCAGGGATAACTATGGCTACACCTTC. Protein: CASSLSGRDNYGYTF.

This clonotype was counted many times. The rearrangement links TRBV6-1 to TRBJ1-5; no reliable D call. Germline V CDR1 and CDR2: MNHNS, SASEGT. The CDR3 is 12 amino acids. V was clipped by 6 bases and J by 3 bases, with 6 bases between them. CDR3 loop: CASRPPNQPQHF. The CDR3 region has the DNA TGTGCCAGCAGACCCCCCAATCAGCCCCAGCATTTT.